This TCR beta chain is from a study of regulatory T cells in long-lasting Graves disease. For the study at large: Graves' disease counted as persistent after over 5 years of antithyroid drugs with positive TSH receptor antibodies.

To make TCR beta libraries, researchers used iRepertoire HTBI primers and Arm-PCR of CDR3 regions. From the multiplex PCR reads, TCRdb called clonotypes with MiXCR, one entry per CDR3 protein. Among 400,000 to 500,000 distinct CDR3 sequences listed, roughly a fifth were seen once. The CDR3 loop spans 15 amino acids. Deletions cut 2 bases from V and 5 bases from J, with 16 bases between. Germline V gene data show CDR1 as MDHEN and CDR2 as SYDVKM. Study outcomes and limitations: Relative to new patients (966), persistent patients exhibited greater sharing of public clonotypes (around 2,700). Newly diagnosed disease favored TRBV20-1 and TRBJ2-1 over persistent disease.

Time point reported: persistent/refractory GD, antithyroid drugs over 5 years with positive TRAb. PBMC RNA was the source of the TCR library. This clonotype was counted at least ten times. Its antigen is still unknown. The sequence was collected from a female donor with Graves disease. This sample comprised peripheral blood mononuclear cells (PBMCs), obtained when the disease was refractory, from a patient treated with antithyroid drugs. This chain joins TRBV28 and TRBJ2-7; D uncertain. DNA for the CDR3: TGTGCCAGCAGTTTAGGCGTCCCCCCACTACACGAGCAGTACTTC. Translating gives CASSLGVPPLHEQYF. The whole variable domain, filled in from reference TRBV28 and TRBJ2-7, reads DVKVTQSSRYLVKRTGEKVFLECVQDMDHENMFWYRQDPGLGLRLIYFSYDVKMKEKGDIPEGYSVSREKKERFSLILESASTNQTSMYLCASSLGVPPLHEQYFGPGTRLTVT.